This is a list of T cell receptor beta chains from one sample in a study of CD8+ T cells in alopecia areata. Produced via immunoSEQ multiplex PCR; TCRdb's table is partial and in-frame only. The sample yields some 130,000 clones, 50% to 60% seen once. Here the sequenced sample was CD4+ T cells sorted from blood, taken at week 0. The receptors shown here come from a human donor with alopecia areata. The CDR3 runs from the conserved cysteine through the conserved F or W. Clone size is not always given. Where it is, it says once, few, many or a class for expanded clones.

TRBV5-1 . CASTRSGENNEQFF
TRBV7-2 . CASSLGQYEQYF
TRBV27 . CASSLFVRYYGYTF
TRBV7-9 . CASSHTTESSGNTIYF
TRBV28 . CASSLGGLSYEQYF
TRBV9 few CASSVGLGVGDTEAFF
TRBV5-4 . CASSIGTDAEAFF
TRBV7-3 few CASSPTGGAGNRAQYF
TRBV14 few CASSQGFGATDTQYF
TRBV7-9 . CASSLVTQRGANVLTF
TRBV29-1 few CSERRGDTQYF